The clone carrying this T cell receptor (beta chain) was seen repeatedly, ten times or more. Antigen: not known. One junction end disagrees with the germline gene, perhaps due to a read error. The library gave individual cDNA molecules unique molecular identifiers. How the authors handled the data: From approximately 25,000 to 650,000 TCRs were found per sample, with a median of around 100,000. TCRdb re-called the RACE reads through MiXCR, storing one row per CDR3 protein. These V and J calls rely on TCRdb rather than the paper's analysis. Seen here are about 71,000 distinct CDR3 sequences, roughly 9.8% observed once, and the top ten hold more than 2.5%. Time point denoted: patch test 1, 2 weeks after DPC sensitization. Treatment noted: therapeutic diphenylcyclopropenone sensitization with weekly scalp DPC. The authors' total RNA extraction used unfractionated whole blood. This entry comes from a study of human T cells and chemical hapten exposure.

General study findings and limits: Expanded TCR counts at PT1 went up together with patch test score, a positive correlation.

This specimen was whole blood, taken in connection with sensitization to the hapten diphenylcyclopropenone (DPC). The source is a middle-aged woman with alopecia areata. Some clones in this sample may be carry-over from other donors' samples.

This CDR3 is CASSLAPTGGGTPAF. In DNA form, the CDR3 reads TGTGCCAGCAGCTTAGCGCCCACAGGGGGCGGAACCCCCGCTTTT. The rearrangement joins TRBV7-2 to TRBJ2-3, with 9 bases that match TRBD1. The germline V gene encodes CDR1 SGHTA and CDR2 FQGNSA. The CDR3 contains 15 residues.